The 18 T cell receptor beta chains below come from one sample, sequenced in a study of cytotoxic CD8 clonotypes in ibrutinib-treated CLL. Repertoires were generated with immunoSEQ multiplex PCR, while TCRdb's copy carries only in-frame clones and drops some. Of about 44,000 clones in the sample, roughly 76% were seen once. Sequencing used PBMCs, obtained after 12 months of ibrutinib treatment. These receptors all come from a human donor with chronic lymphocytic leukemia.

V usage is TRBV7-8 and J usage is TRBJ2-5; 7 nucleotides line up with TRBD2. V was clipped by 3 bases and J by 2 bases; unmatched bases: 0. Germline CDR1 is SGHVS and CDR2 is FQNEAQ. The CDR3 has 13 residues. The CDR3 protein is CASSLGLQETQYF. The CDR3, as DNA: TGTGCCAGCAGCTTGGGACTACAAGAGACCCAGTACTTC.

This clone was observed a few times. CDR3 coding DNA: TGTGCCAGCAGCCCAACTCTGGGAGGGGTCAATCAGCCCCAGCATTTT. Its translation: CASSPTLGGVNQPQHF. The chain is built from TRBV7-8 and TRBJ1-5; D is perhaps TRBD1 (5 bases). Germline V gene lookup returns CDR1 SGHVS and CDR2 FQNEAQ. The V end lost 5 bases, the J end lost 3 bases, and 17 bases lay between the germline ends. The CDR3 contains 16 residues. Supplemented by reference TRBV7-8 and TRBJ1-5, the full variable domain reads GAGVSQSPRYKVAKRGQDVALRCDPISGHVSLFWYQQALGQGPEFLTYFQNEAQLDKSGLPSDRFFAERPEGSVSTLKIQRTQQEDSAVYLCASSPTLGGVNQPQHFGDGTRLSIL.

V is TRBV2 and J is TRBJ2-7, with D possibly matching TRBD2 (6 bases). Trimming pared 2 bases from V and 4 bases from J, leaving 18 bases between. CDR3 length equals 16 residues. In germline, CDR1 is SNHLY, CDR2 FYNNEI. CDR3: CASSEWGAVGGYEQYF. The CDR3 nucleotides read TGTGCCAGCAGTGAATGGGGAGCGGTCGGGGGTTACGAGCAGTACTTC. The full variable domain, its missing parts supplied by reference TRBV2 and TRBJ2-7, is EPEVTQTPSHQVTQMGQEVILRCVPISNHLYFYWYRQILGQKVEFLVSFYNNEISEKSEIFDDQFSVERPDGSNFTLKIRSTKLEDSAMYFCASSEWGAVGGYEQYFGPGTRLTVT.

CDR3: CASSFDRGRGETQYF. CDR3 DNA sequence: TGTGCCAGCAGCTTCGACAGGGGGCGCGGGGAGACCCAGTACTTC. The V and J genes are TRBV7-2 and TRBJ2-5, with 10 bases lining up with TRBD1. CDR1 is SGHTA, CDR2 FQGNSA, per germline. The CDR3 extends over 15 amino acids. The J segment lost 5 bases and the V segment lost 3 bases, leaving 6 bases of the junction unmatched.

Only a few counts were recorded for this clone. The chain is built from TRBV5-4 and TRBJ1-1; 8 positions match TRBD1. The CDR3 sequence is 15 residues long. V lost 0 bases and J lost 3; bases outside the gene matches: 4. The germline V gene encodes CDR1 SGHNT and CDR2 YYREEE (reference sequence). The CDR3 reads CASSLDLTGDTEAFF. The CDR3 DNA sequence: TGTGCCAGCAGCTTGGATCTGACAGGGGACACTGAAGCTTTCTTT.

CDR3 coding DNA: TGTGCCAGCGGGGGGAGGGGAACTGAAGCTTTCTTT. As protein: CASGGRGTEAFF. This chain uses TRBV19 with TRBJ1-1, with D maybe TRBD1 (5 bases). Per germline, CDR1 LNHDA and CDR2 SQIVND (reference sequence). The CDR3 length is 12 residues. The V and J ends lost 9 bases and 5 bases respectively, with 13 bases between them.

The chain recombines TRBV14 with TRBJ1-4; 7 nucleotides align to TRBD1. The V gene end was trimmed by 4 bases and the J gene end by 1 base; junction bases not matched to a gene: 3. The CDR3 is 15 amino acids. Germline CDR1 reads SGHDN; CDR2 reads FVKESK. The CDR3 DNA follows: TGTGCCAGCAGCCGACGACAGGGAACTAATGAAAAACTGTTTTTT. Residues: CASSRRQGTNEKLFF.

V and J are TRBV18 and TRBJ2-5; 14 nucleotides line up with TRBD2. V was pared by 5 bases and J by 0 bases, with 11 bases of the junction left unmatched. Germline V gene data show CDR1 as KGHSH and CDR2 as LQKENI. This CDR3 contains 19 residues. The CDR3 region is CASSSGLAGVNQYQETQYF. The DNA for the CDR3 is TGTGCCAGCTCATCGGGACTAGCGGGGGTCAATCAGTACCAAGAGACCCAGTACTTC. Together with reference TRBV18 and TRBJ2-5, the CDR3 gives the full variable domain: NAGVMQNPRHLVRRRGQEARLRCSPMKGHSHVYWYRQLPEEGLKFMVYLQKENIIDESGMPKERFSAEFPKEGPSILRIQQVVRGDSAAYFCASSSGLAGVNQYQETQYFGPGTRLLVL.

The chain uses TRBV4-2 and TRBJ2-5, with 9 bases aligning to TRBD2. V was clipped by 4 bases and J by 0 bases; unmatched bases: 3. CDR3 size: 15 residues. CDR1 is LGHNA, CDR2 YNFKEQ, per germline. CDR3 protein: CASSLGGGDQETQYF. The CDR3, as DNA: TGTGCCAGCAGCCTCGGCGGGGGGGACCAAGAGACCCAGTACTTC.

The chain has TRBV5-6 and TRBJ2-1, with D possibly being TRBD1 (6 bases). The germline gives CDR1 SGHDT, CDR2 YYEEEE. The V and J ends lost 0 bases and 0 bases respectively, with 16 bases between them. There are 18 residues in the CDR3. CDR3 residues: CASSLEEAGAFSYNEQFF. In nucleotides, the CDR3 is TGTGCCAGCAGCTTGGAAGAGGCAGGGGCCTTCTCCTACAATGAGCAGTTCTTC.

This clone was counted once. J is TRBJ2-7 and V is TRBV29-1, with D possibly called TRBD1 or TRBD2 (6 bases each). The CDR3 length is 15 residues. Germline V CDR1 and CDR2: SQVTM, ANQGSEA. Between the trimmed V and J ends, which lost 4 bases and 2 bases, there was a span of 18 bases. The DNA for the CDR3 is TGCAGCGTTGCTGGGGGTAGGGGGGTCCCCTACGAGCAGTACTTC. It specifies CSVAGGRGVPYEQYF.

The CDR3 sequence is CSASSYEQYF. The CDR3 bases are TGCAGTGCTAGTAGCTACGAGCAGTACTTC. The rearrangement uses TRBV20-1 and TRBJ2-7; D is uncertain. Trimming left V 3 bases short and J 3 bases short, with 3 bases between. The CDR3 has 10 residues. CDR1 is DFQATT, CDR2 SNEGSKA, per germline (reference sequence).

The V and J genes are TRBV9 and TRBJ2-2; D call uncertain. The CDR3 is 16 residues long. V was cut by 5 bases and J by 0 bases, with 14 bases left in between. Germline CDR1 and CDR2: SGDLS and YYNGEE. The CDR3 is CASRSQLTSNTGELFF. CDR3 in DNA: TGTGCCAGCAGGAGCCAACTCACTTCGAACACCGGGGAGCTGTTTTTT.

J is TRBJ1-2 and V is TRBV9; 7 bases fit TRBD1. The CDR3 covers 14 residues. Germline V CDR1 and CDR2: SGDLS, YYNGEE. Trimming at V came to 3 bases and at J to 5 bases, leaving 7 bases not matched to a gene. Written as DNA, the CDR3 is TGTGCCAGCAGCGGAACTTGGACAGGTTATGGCTACACCTTC. It is translated as CASSGTWTGYGYTF. Together with reference TRBV9 and TRBJ1-2, the CDR3 gives the full variable domain: DSGVTQTPKHLITATGQRVTLRCSPRSGDLSVYWYQQSLDQGLQFLIQYYNGEERAKGNILERFSAQQFPDLHSELNLSSLELGDSALYFCASSGTWTGYGYTFGSGTRLTVV.

The rearrangement links TRBV19 to TRBJ2-2, with a tentative D call TRBD2 (5 bases). The V gene's germline CDR1 is LNHDA and CDR2 SQIVND (reference sequence). CDR3 length equals 17 residues. Trimming shortened V by 4 bases and J by 3 bases, and 18 bases separated the two germline ends. CDR3 amino acids: CASSTGLPMADTGELFF. The CDR3 DNA reads as TGTGCCAGTAGTACCGGACTCCCGATGGCGGACACCGGGGAGCTGTTTTTT.

V gene TRBV7-8 combines with J gene TRBJ2-1, with 7 bases aligning to TRBD2. The germline V gene encodes CDR1 SGHVS and CDR2 FQNEAQ. The CDR3 extends over 12 amino acids. V was clipped by 8 bases and J by 2 bases; unmatched bases: 0. This CDR3 reads CASGGAYNEQFF. CDR3 nucleotides: TGTGCCAGCGGGGGGGCCTACAATGAGCAGTTCTTC.

The chain is built from TRBV18 and TRBJ1-4; no firm D call. CDR3 length equals 16 residues. With 1 base removed from V and 7 bases from J, the gap between germline ends came to 16 bases. In germline, CDR1 is KGHSH, CDR2 LQKENI. CDR3 in amino acids: CASSPQRTTEGEKLFF. CDR3 coding DNA: TGTGCCAGCTCACCACAAAGGACGACCGAGGGTGAAAAACTGTTTTTT. The full variable domain, rest sourced from reference TRBV18 and TRBJ1-4, is NAGVMQNPRHLVRRRGQEARLRCSPMKGHSHVYWYRQLPEEGLKFMVYLQKENIIDESGMPKERFSAEFPKEGPSILRIQQVVRGDSAAYFCASSPQRTTEGEKLFFGSGTQLSVL.

The chain uses TRBV23-1 and TRBJ1-2; D is perhaps TRBD1 (6 bases). TRBV23-1 falls under the ORF class, with uncertain function. CDR3 length equals 14 residues. The V and J ends lost 11 bases and 2 bases respectively, with 18 bases between them. CDR3: CARGAGESNYGYTF. CDR3 nucleotide sequence: TGCGCCCGCGGAGCAGGGGAATCAAACTATGGCTACACCTTC.